The 20 T cell receptor beta chains listed next were all sequenced from one sample in a study of cytomegalovirus exposure and HLA in healthy donors. A multiplex PCR was run with 60 Vbeta primers and 13 Jbeta primers. TCRdb's table, derived via immunoSEQ multiplex PCR, lists solely in-frame clones and lacks some. This table holds 150,000 to 200,000 clones, around 78% found once. Sequenced material: PBMCs. These receptors originate from a middle-aged woman in good health and CMV-seronegative.

The chain couples TRBV11-3 to TRBJ2-3; D may be TRBD2 (5 bases). CDR1 is SGHNT and CDR2 is YENEEA in the germline V gene. This CDR3 is built from 16 residues. V lost 1 base to trimming and J lost 4 bases, with 15 bases between them. The CDR3 DNA is TGTGCCAGCAGCTTAGGTATCCTCGGCGGGTCAGATACGCAGTATTTT. Its protein is CASSLGILGGSDTQYF.

The V call is TRBV29-1, the J call TRBJ1-2; no clear D. This CDR3 region has 11 residues. The ends were cut back, 3 bases at V and 6 bases at J, with 8 bases in the middle. In germline, CDR1 is SQVTM, CDR2 ANQGSEA. CDR3 amino acids: CSVDRDDGYTF. DNA of the CDR3: TGCAGCGTTGATCGAGATGATGGCTACACCTTC.

Only a few counts were recorded for this clone. The chain links TRBV6-5 to TRBJ1-5; D ambiguous. The ends were cut back, 8 bases at V and 7 bases at J, with 9 bases in the middle. Germline V CDR1 and CDR2: MNHEY, SVGAGI. This CDR3 is built from 11 residues. DNA for the CDR3: TGTGCCAGCCGCCTGAGGCAGCCCCAGCATTTT. Translated: CASRLRQPQHF.

The sample holds a few counts of this clone. The V and J genes are TRBV4-1 and TRBJ2-7, with a tentative D call TRBD1 (5 bases). Germline V CDR1 and CDR2: MGHRA, YSYEKL. The CDR3 is 14 amino acids. V was shortened by 4 bases and J by 0 bases, with 10 bases between the two germline ends. In DNA, the CDR3 is TGCGCCAGCAGCCTGACAGTCCTCTCCTACGAGCAGTACTTC. Its translation is CASSLTVLSYEQYF.

The chain couples TRBV20-1 to TRBJ1-6; no clear D gene. CDR3 length: 11 amino acids. V was cut by 5 bases and J by 8 bases, with 7 bases left in between. The germline V gene encodes CDR1 DFQATT and CDR2 SNEGSKA (reference sequence). DNA of the CDR3: TGCAGTGCTCCAGGATATTCACCCCTCCACTTT. Translated: CSAPGYSPLHF.

This clone was seen more than once but under ten times. The DNA of the CDR3 is TGTGCCAGTAGGCCCTGGGGGCAGGGGGAGGAGACCCAGTACTTC. This translates into CASRPWGQGEETQYF. V and J are TRBV19 and TRBJ2-5; 7 bases map to TRBD1. V was pared by 6 bases and J by 5 bases, with 12 bases of the junction left unmatched. CDR3 size: 15 residues. Germline loops: CDR1 LNHDA, CDR2 SQIVND (reference sequence).

This chain links TRBV6-6 with TRBJ1-1; no firm D call. In germline, CDR1 is MNHNY, CDR2 SVGAGI (reference sequence). The CDR3 has 14 residues. The V end was cut by 5 bases, the J end by 5 bases, with 15 bases between. The CDR3 loop reads CASSPTTRRTEAFF. CDR3 nucleotide sequence: TGTGCCAGCAGTCCTACCACCCGGAGGACTGAAGCTTTCTTT.

This chain links TRBV28 with TRBJ1-1; 7 bases agree with TRBD1. Germline loops: CDR1 MDHEN, CDR2 SYDVKM. This CDR3 is 14 amino acids long. V lost 7 bases to trimming and J lost 5 bases; unmatched junction nucleotides: 10. The CDR3 DNA follows: TGTGCCAGCACCGAGACAGGGTGGGATACTGAAGCTTTCTTT. This gives the protein CASTETGWDTEAFF.

V is TRBV5-1 and J is TRBJ1-2; TRBD1 matches at 8 bases. The CDR3 covers 15 residues. V was clipped by 4 bases and J by 8 bases; unmatched bases: 13. CDR1 is SGHRS and CDR2 is YFSETQ in the germline V gene. The CDR3 nucleotides are TGCGCCAGCAGCATATCGACAGGGGTGGAGGGAGGCTACACCTTC. This sequence encodes CASSISTGVEGGYTF.

This chain uses TRBV19 with TRBJ2-3, with TRBD1 matching 8 bases. The CDR3 has 17 residues. Looked up from germline, CDR1 is LNHDA and CDR2 is SQIVND (reference sequence). V dropped 1 base and J dropped 5; count of bases not matched to a gene: 11. CDR3 sequence (DNA): TGTGCCAGTAGTATAGCGACAGGGGCCGCCTTTATAGATACGCAGTATTTT. This translates into CASSIATGAAFIDTQYF.

The V call is TRBV5-1, the J call TRBJ2-5; 9 bases are shared with TRBD1. Germline V gene lookup returns CDR1 SGHRS and CDR2 YFSETQ. V shed 3 bases, J shed 5 bases, and the junction held 8 bases outside the gene matches. This CDR3 contains 15 residues. The CDR3 DNA follows: TGCGCCAGCAGCTCCGAACAGGGGGCTTGGGAGACCCAGTACTTC. Its protein is CASSSEQGAWETQYF.

This chain connects TRBV5-1 to TRBJ2-2, with 9 bases aligning to TRBD2. The germline V gene encodes CDR1 SGHRS and CDR2 YFSETQ. The CDR3 has 15 amino acids. The junction had 3 bases not matched to a gene; V was cut back by 0 bases and J by 6 bases. Here the CDR3 reads CASSLVLAGSGELFF. The CDR3 nucleotides are TGCGCCAGCAGCTTGGTTCTAGCGGGGTCCGGGGAGCTGTTTTTT.

The J gene is TRBJ2-5, the V gene TRBV25-1, with 9 bases lining up with TRBD1. This CDR3 region has 16 residues. Germline V gene sequence: CDR1 MGHDK, CDR2 SYGVNS. With 5 bases clipped from V and 2 bases from J, the junction kept 9 bases outside the gene matches. The CDR3 DNA sequence: TGTGCCAGCAGTCCCCGGACAGGGGCCAAGCAAGAGACCCAGTACTTC. Protein: CASSPRTGAKQETQYF.

This clone was counted a single time. The chain couples TRBV5-4 to TRBJ2-7; D may be TRBD1 (7 bases). The CDR3 is 13 amino acids. Germline lookup yields CDR1 SGHNT and CDR2 YYREEE (reference sequence). Trimming removed 4 bases from V and 2 bases from J, with 10 bases in between. The CDR3 here is CASSRGTAYEQYF. CDR3 bases: TGTGCCAGCAGCCGGGGGACAGCCTACGAGCAGTACTTC.

The V and J genes are TRBV27 and TRBJ2-1, with a weak D call TRBD2 (6 bases). Germline-derived CDR1 and CDR2 are MNHEY and SMNVEV (reference sequence). Trimming left V 2 bases short and J 2 bases short, with 13 bases between. There are 16 residues in the CDR3. CDR3 bases: TGTGCCAGCAGTTTAGGGTTAGCGGCGGCCTACAATGAGCAGTTCTTC. Translated: CASSLGLAAAYNEQFF.

V and J are TRBV6-1 and TRBJ1-2; D is ambiguous. This CDR3 spans 13 amino acids. V lost 5 bases to trimming and J lost 2 bases, with 9 bases between them. Germline assignment: CDR1 MNHNS and CDR2 SASEGT. CDR3 amino acids: CASSLQLNYGYTF. Here the CDR3 DNA reads TGTGCCAGCAGTCTACAGCTGAACTATGGCTACACCTTC.

V usage is TRBV13 and J usage is TRBJ1-2; TRBD1 is a possible D gene (6 bases). Germline V CDR1 and CDR2: PRHDT, FYEKMQ (reference sequence). The length of the CDR3 is 13 residues. The V end was cut by 3 bases, the J end by 6 bases, with 11 bases between. The CDR3 here is CASSFRGGHGYTF. The DNA for the CDR3 is TGTGCCAGCAGCTTCCGAGGGGGTCATGGCTACACCTTC.

V is TRBV7-2 and J is TRBJ2-1; 8 nucleotides match TRBD2. Germline V gene lookup returns CDR1 SGHTA and CDR2 FQGNSA. The junction had 15 bases not matched to a gene; V was cut back by 7 bases and J by 4 bases. This CDR3 comprises 17 residues. This chain's CDR3 is CASTGDRYSGVYNEQFF. The CDR3 DNA sequence: TGTGCCAGCACCGGGGATAGGTATAGCGGGGTATACAATGAGCAGTTCTTC.

The CDR3 sequence is CASSLAAGKREQYF. The CDR3 nucleotides read TGTGCCAGCAGCTTGGCGGCAGGGAAACGCGAGCAGTACTTC. The chain is built from TRBV5-6 and TRBJ2-7, with D tentatively TRBD1 (5 bases). The CDR3 covers 14 residues. Per germline, CDR1 SGHDT and CDR2 YYEEEE. Trimming removed 0 bases at V and 6 bases at J, with 13 bases between.

The gene calls are TRBV25-1 and TRBJ1-1; D gene ambiguous. Trimming took 2 bases from V and 1 from J, leaving 5 bases between them. In germline, CDR1 is MGHDK, CDR2 SYGVNS. This CDR3 has 13 residues. CDR3 nucleotides: TGTGCCAGCAGTGAAGGAGAGAACACTGAAGCTTTCTTT. This codes for CASSEGENTEAFF.